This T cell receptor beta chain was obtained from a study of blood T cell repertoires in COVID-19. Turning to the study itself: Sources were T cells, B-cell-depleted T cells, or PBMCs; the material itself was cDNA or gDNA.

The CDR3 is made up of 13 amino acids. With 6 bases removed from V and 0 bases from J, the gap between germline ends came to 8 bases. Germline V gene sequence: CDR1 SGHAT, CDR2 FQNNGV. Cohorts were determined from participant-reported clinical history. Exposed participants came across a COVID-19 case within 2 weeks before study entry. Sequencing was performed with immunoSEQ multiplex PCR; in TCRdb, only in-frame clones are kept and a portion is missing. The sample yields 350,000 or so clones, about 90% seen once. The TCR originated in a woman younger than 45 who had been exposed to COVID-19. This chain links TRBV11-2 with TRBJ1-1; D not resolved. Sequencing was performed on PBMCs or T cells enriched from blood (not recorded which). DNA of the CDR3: TGTGCCAGCAGACGAGAGTTGAACACTGAAGCTTTCTTT. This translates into CASRRELNTEAFF.